These 32 T cell receptor beta chains originate from one sample sequenced in a study of cytomegalovirus exposure and HLA in healthy donors. Primers included in the PCR were 60 Vbeta and 13 Jbeta primers. Measured with immunoSEQ multiplex PCR; TCRdb has only the in-frame clones, and not every one. The sample holds tens of thousands of clones, around 79% seen once. Sequencing input: PBMCs. The source is a man between 35 and 55 years old in good health and CMV-seronegative.

J is TRBJ2-7 and V is TRBV5-1; D is possibly TRBD2 (6 bases). Germline CDR1 is SGHRS and CDR2 is YFSETQ. The ends were cut back, 1 base at V and 2 bases at J, with 13 bases in the middle. The CDR3 length is 15 residues. CDR3 protein: CASSLRLGGTYEQYF. CDR3 bases: TGCGCCAGCAGCTTGAGGCTAGGCGGGACCTACGAGCAGTACTTC.

Concerning this clone: At one of its ends the junction is not consistent with the germline gene, which may arise from a read error. This chain links TRBV27 with TRBJ2-3; TRBD1 is a possible D gene (5 bases). Germline lookup yields CDR1 MNHEY and CDR2 SMNVEV (reference sequence). The CDR3 totals 15 residues. CDR3 sequence (DNA): TGTGCCAACAGTTCCCCAGACAGCAGCACAGATACGCAGTATTTT. Translated: CANSSPDSSTDTQYF.

Concerning this clone itself: The junction shows a germline mismatch at one end, possibly a read error. The chain employs TRBV9 and TRBJ1-1; 8 bases line up with TRBD1. CDR1 SGDLS and CDR2 YYNGEE come from the germline V gene. The CDR3 is 15 residues long. The CDR3 loop reads CASSPRQGRNAEAFF. Here the CDR3 DNA reads TGTGCCAGCAGCCCACGACAGGGGAGGAACGCTGAAGCTTTCTTT.

The chain uses TRBV15 and TRBJ2-6; D may be TRBD1 (5 bases). The CDR3 sequence is 15 residues long. V lost 1 base to trimming and J lost 4 bases, with 8 bases between them. Germline-derived CDR1 and CDR2 are LNHNV and YYDKDF (reference sequence). The chain's CDR3 is CATSRVTAGANVLTF. The CDR3 coding sequence is TGTGCCACCAGCAGAGTGACAGCCGGGGCCAACGTCCTGACTTTC.

This clone turned up a few times. V usage is TRBV27 and J usage is TRBJ2-7; D is unclear. The CDR3 runs to 11 residues. The germline V gene has CDR1 MNHEY and CDR2 SMNVEV (reference sequence). Trimming stripped 6 bases from V and 3 bases from J, with 6 bases between. In DNA form, the CDR3 reads TGTGCCAGCAGGTCGGGCTACGAGCAGTACTTC. As protein: CASRSGYEQYF.

The table lists this clone with a few counts. This chain links TRBV30 with TRBJ1-5; a weak D match, TRBD1 (6 bases). V gave up 4 bases and J gave up 2 bases, with 9 bases separating them. The CDR3 consists of 13 residues. Germline assignment: CDR1 GTSNPN and CDR2 SVGIG (reference sequence). The CDR3 bases are TGTGCCTGGAACAGGGACGGCAATCAGCCCCAGCATTTT. Its protein product is CAWNRDGNQPQHF. Variable domain in full (rest from reference TRBV30 and TRBJ1-5): SQTIHQWPATLVQPVGSPLSLECTVEGTSNPNLYWYRQAAGRGLQLLFYSVGIGQISSEVPQNLSASRPQDRQFILSSKKLLLSDSGFYLCAWNRDGNQPQHFGDGTRLSIL.

The chain carries TRBV4-3 and TRBJ2-5; D remains unclear. This CDR3 contains 13 residues. From germline, CDR1 is LGHNA and CDR2 YSLEER. The V gene lost 0 bases and the J gene lost 5 bases, with 7 bases spanning the gap. CDR3 nucleotides: TGCGCCAGCAGCCAAGATAGTCGGGAGACCCAGTACTTC. Translation: CASSQDSRETQYF.

The CDR3 is CASSVGGGAPPGANVLTF. The CDR3 coding sequence is TGTGCCAGCAGCGTAGGGGGAGGGGCTCCCCCTGGGGCCAACGTCCTGACTTTC. The chain has TRBV9 and TRBJ2-6, with 7 bases matching TRBD2. The CDR3 is 18 amino acids. CDR1 is SGDLS, CDR2 YYNGEE, per germline. V shed 0 bases, J shed 2 bases, and the junction held 8 bases outside the gene matches.

This rearrangement joins TRBV27 to TRBJ1-5; TRBD1 agrees at 8 bases. The CDR3 length is 15 residues. Looked up from germline, CDR1 is MNHEY and CDR2 is SMNVEV (reference sequence). Germline trimming cut 6 bases from V and 2 bases from J; bases unmatched to any gene: 6. This chain's CDR3 is CASSSGTGGNQPQHF. The CDR3 nucleotides read TGTGCCAGCAGCTCCGGGACAGGCGGCAATCAGCCCCAGCATTTT.

V gene TRBV19 combines with J gene TRBJ2-5, with D maybe TRBD2 (6 bases). CDR1 is LNHDA and CDR2 is SQIVND in the germline V gene (reference sequence). The CDR3 is made up of 13 amino acids. With 7 bases removed from V and 0 bases from J, the gap between germline ends came to 9 bases. The CDR3 here is CASNAGYQETQYF. The CDR3 DNA follows: TGTGCCAGTAACGCGGGGTACCAAGAGACCCAGTACTTC.

The chain couples TRBV19 to TRBJ2-7; tentatively, D is TRBD1 (6 bases). The CDR3 spans 16 residues. V lost 1 base and J lost 0, with 13 bases in between. The germline gives CDR1 LNHDA, CDR2 SQIVND (reference sequence). The CDR3 region has the DNA TGTGCCAGTAGTATAGGGGGCACAGGGATCTCCTACGAGCAGTACTTC. Translating gives CASSIGGTGISYEQYF. Complete variable domain (other parts from reference TRBV19 and TRBJ2-7): DGGITQSPKYLFRKEGQNVTLSCEQNLNHDAMYWYRQDPGQGLRLIYYSQIVNDFQKGDIAEGYSVSREKKESFPLTVTSAQKNPTAFYLCASSIGGTGISYEQYFGPGTRLTVT.

The chain links TRBV5-6 to TRBJ2-5, with D possibly matching TRBD2 (6 bases). This CDR3 contains 13 residues. V was shortened by 0 bases and J by 5 bases, with 8 bases between the two germline ends. CDR1 and CDR2 from the germline V gene are SGHDT and YYEEEE. The CDR3 DNA follows: TGTGCCAGCAGCTTGGTGGGGAGGGAGACCCAGTACTTC. It is translated as CASSLVGRETQYF.

This chain connects TRBV5-5 to TRBJ1-5; possibly TRBD1 for D (6 bases). Trimming cost V 1 base and J 1 base, with 21 bases left between them. In germline, CDR1 is SGHKS, CDR2 YYEKEE (reference sequence). The length of the CDR3 is 19 residues. The chain's CDR3 is CASSLYGRGVNLSNQPQHF. The CDR3, as DNA: TGTGCCAGCAGCTTGTATGGCAGGGGAGTAAATCTGAGCAATCAGCCCCAGCATTTT.

The CDR3 sequence: CATSRGAGSTDTQYF. CDR3 nucleotides: TGTGCCACCAGCAGAGGCGCGGGAAGCACAGATACGCAGTATTTT. This chain links TRBV15 with TRBJ2-3, with D possibly TRBD2 on 6 matching bases. This CDR3 contains 15 residues. CDR1 and CDR2 (germline): LNHNV, YYDKDF (reference sequence). Trimming removed 1 base from V and 0 bases from J, with 8 bases in between.

This sequence joins TRBV7-9 and TRBJ2-5; D is unresolved. The germline V gene has CDR1 SEHNR and CDR2 FQNEAQ (reference sequence). The CDR3 contains 14 residues. The germline V and J ends were trimmed by 6 bases and 11 bases, with 22 bases remaining between them. The CDR3: CASSSTGPSEEQYF. CDR3 nucleotide sequence: TGTGCCAGCAGTTCTACTGGGCCCTCGGAAGAGCAGTACTTC.

This clone was observed a few times. The chain carries TRBV27 and TRBJ2-3, with 9 bases aligning to TRBD2. Germline assignment: CDR1 MNHEY and CDR2 SMNVEV (reference sequence). This CDR3 contains 17 residues. V dropped 7 bases and J dropped 3; count of bases not matched to a gene: 14. The CDR3 region has the DNA TGTGCCAGCAAGCTTTTTGCAATAGCGGGAGTTACAGATACGCAGTATTTT. Translation gives CASKLFAIAGVTDTQYF.

This chain uses TRBV5-1 with TRBJ1-4; tentative D call: TRBD1 (5 bases). Germline values: CDR1 SGHRS, CDR2 YFSETQ. There are 12 residues in the CDR3. Trimming stripped 2 bases from V and 12 bases from J, with 11 bases between. DNA for the CDR3: TGCGCCAGCAGCTTTTGGGGCAATGAACTGTTTTTT. This translates into CASSFWGNELFF.

The chain recombines TRBV18 with TRBJ1-5; possible D gene TRBD1, 5 bases. V lost 6 bases, J lost 0 bases, and 12 bases lay in between. Germline V gene sequence: CDR1 KGHSH, CDR2 LQKENI. The CDR3 sequence is 15 residues long. CDR3 sequence (DNA): TGTGCCAGCTCCATCGGCGGGGGTAGCAATCAGCCCCAGCATTTT. The encoded protein is CASSIGGGSNQPQHF.

The chain combines TRBV5-4 with TRBJ2-3; the match to TRBD2 covers 8 bases. Germline V lookup: CDR1 SGHNT, CDR2 YYREEE (reference sequence). The CDR3 is made up of 17 amino acids. V shed 4 bases, J shed 3 bases, and the junction held 13 bases outside the gene matches. The CDR3 nucleotides read TGTGCCAGCAGCGGGAGGCTAGCGGGCCCCAGGACAGATACGCAGTATTTT. Its translation: CASSGRLAGPRTDTQYF.

The V gene is TRBV5-4, the J gene TRBJ2-2; D remains unclear. This CDR3 comprises 14 residues. The germline V and J ends were trimmed by 0 bases and 1 base, with 4 bases remaining between them. The germline gives CDR1 SGHNT, CDR2 YYREEE (reference sequence). This CDR3 is CASSLDKNTGELFF. The CDR3 DNA reads TGTGCCAGCAGCTTGGACAAGAACACCGGGGAGCTGTTTTTT.

The chain links TRBV19 to TRBJ2-7, with D possibly being TRBD2 (5 bases). V lost 3 bases and J lost 2, with 8 bases in between. This CDR3 contains 13 residues. Germline lookup yields CDR1 LNHDA and CDR2 SQIVND (reference sequence). The CDR3 DNA follows: TGTGCCAGTAGTATCGCGGGCGCCTACGAGCAGTACTTC. It specifies CASSIAGAYEQYF.

This chain uses TRBV6-1 with TRBJ2-1; tentatively, D is TRBD1 (6 bases). Between the trimmed V and J ends, which lost 1 base and 6 bases, there was a span of 13 bases. The CDR3 totals 15 residues. In germline, CDR1 is MNHNS, CDR2 SASEGT. The CDR3: CASSEVPGAVNEQFF. The CDR3 nucleotides are TGTGCCAGCAGTGAAGTACCAGGGGCGGTCAATGAGCAGTTCTTC.

This chain uses TRBV12-2 with TRBJ2-3; the table's D gene call, TRBD2, was not cross checked with the DNA. TRBV12-2 corresponds to a pseudogene. The CDR3 length is 16 residues. The CDR3 spells CASRFLGTPSTDTQYF. The CDR3 DNA reads TGTGCAAGTCGCTTCCTAGGGACTCCCAGCACAGATACGCAGTATTTT.

The chain combines TRBV23-1 with TRBJ2-3; 11 bases align to TRBD2. TRBV23-1 is assigned to the ORF class and has an uncertain function. V lost 0 bases to trimming and J lost 3 bases; unmatched junction nucleotides: 14. The CDR3 spans 20 residues. The DNA for the CDR3 is TGCGCCAGCAGTCAATCGAGAATTAGCGGGAGGGCCTACCGGACAGATACGCAGTATTTT. Translation gives CASSQSRISGRAYRTDTQYF.

The V and J genes are TRBV2 and TRBJ2-7; 9 bases align to TRBD2. CDR1 SNHLY and CDR2 FYNNEI come from the germline V gene. This CDR3 contains 14 residues. Losses at the gene ends were 7 bases for V and 3 bases for J; bases not matched to a gene: 7. The CDR3 protein is CASTETSGNYEQYF. CDR3 nucleotides: TGTGCCAGCACGGAGACTAGCGGAAACTACGAGCAGTACTTC.

This chain uses TRBV7-9 with TRBJ1-5, with a tentative D call TRBD1 (6 bases). The CDR3 length is 15 residues. CDR1 SEHNR and CDR2 FQNEAQ come from the germline V gene (reference sequence). V shed 5 bases and J shed 8 bases, with 19 bases lying between them. CDR3 DNA sequence: TGTGCCAGCAGCGTAGGGGGGGGCCTTTTTGAGCCCCAGCATTTT. Its protein is CASSVGGGLFEPQHF.

In DNA, the CDR3 is TGTGCCAGCAGCGCCCGGGAGCGGGATGGCACAGATACGCAGTATTTT. It encodes CASSARERDGTDTQYF. The chain recombines TRBV9 with TRBJ2-3; TRBD2 aligns across 7 bases. V lost 3 bases, J lost 1 base, and 8 bases stayed unmatched. This CDR3 comprises 16 residues. Germline CDR1 and CDR2: SGDLS and YYNGEE.

To note about this clone: Within the sample, other DNA sequences also encode this same CDR3. V usage is TRBV7-9 and J usage is TRBJ2-1, with 8 nucleotides matching TRBD2. The CDR3 runs to 14 residues. The V gene's germline CDR1 is SEHNR and CDR2 FQNEAQ (reference sequence). The junction had 7 bases not matched to a gene; V was cut back by 5 bases and J by 7 bases. This CDR3 reads CASSARLASNEQFF. DNA of the CDR3: TGTGCCAGCAGCGCCAGACTAGCGTCAAATGAGCAGTTCTTC.

The chain is built from TRBV15 and TRBJ2-1; 8 bases map to TRBD1. The germline CDR1 and CDR2 sequences are LNHNV and YYDKDF (reference sequence). Unmatched junction bases numbered 8, after V lost 3 bases and J lost 7 bases. This CDR3 region has 15 residues. The CDR3 is CATSREDRGLNEQFF. CDR3 nucleotide sequence: TGTGCCACCAGCAGGGAAGACAGGGGTCTAAATGAGCAGTTCTTC.

The rearrangement uses TRBV29-1 and TRBJ2-1; 10 positions match TRBD2. The CDR3 extends over 15 amino acids. Germline CDR1 and CDR2: SQVTM and ANQGSEA. V lost 6 bases and J lost 0; bases outside the gene matches: 5. The CDR3 protein is CSVGASGSSYNEQFF. CDR3 coding DNA: TGCAGCGTAGGAGCTAGCGGGAGCTCCTACAATGAGCAGTTCTTC.

The chain carries TRBV28 and TRBJ2-3, with a possible D match to TRBD1 (8 bases). Germline CDR1 MDHEN, CDR2 SYDVKM. This CDR3 has 15 residues. Between the trimmed V and J ends, which lost 6 bases and 6 bases, there was a span of 19 bases. This CDR3 reads CASSLGQGGLDTQYF. In DNA, the CDR3 is TGTGCCAGCAGCCTCGGACAGGGAGGGCTCGATACGCAGTATTTT. The full variable domain, in which reference TRBV28 and TRBJ2-3 provide the parts outside the CDR3, is DVKVTQSSRYLVKRTGEKVFLECVQDMDHENMFWYRQDPGLGLRLIYFSYDVKMKEKGDIPEGYSVSREKKERFSLILESASTNQTSMYLCASSLGQGGLDTQYFGPGTRLTVL.

V and J are TRBV15 and TRBJ2-7; D is perhaps TRBD2 (5 bases). V was cut by 4 bases and J by 2 bases, with 9 bases left in between. The CDR3 consists of 13 residues. Germline CDR1 and CDR2: LNHNV and YYDKDF (reference sequence). The CDR3 is CATSIGLPYEQYF. DNA for the CDR3: TGTGCCACCAGCATAGGACTTCCCTACGAGCAGTACTTC.